The next 18 T cell receptor beta chains were all read from a single sample in a study of a mutant IDH1 vaccine in newly diagnosed glioma. Time point in this sample: week 47, end of study. With topical imiquimod, each dose of the vaccine consisted of 300 ug of mutant IDH1 20-mer peptide. Some clones are missing from TCRdb's copy, which holds only in-frame ones; the method was immunoSEQ multiplex PCR. The table has tens of thousands of clones, 82% seen once. These receptors have no known antigen. The sample was PBMCs, taken from a glioma patient whose treatment included an IDH1 peptide vaccine. These receptors were collected from a man younger than 30 with glioma. Some clones in this sample may be carry-over from other donors' samples.

The rearrangement joins TRBV5-4 to TRBJ2-7; D gene unclear. The germline V gene has CDR1 SGHNT and CDR2 YYREEE (reference sequence). V shed 4 bases and J shed 9 bases, with 11 bases lying between them. The CDR3 has 11 amino acids. The CDR3 nucleotides read TGTGCCAGCAGCGACCGGTCTCGGCAGTACTTC. Protein: CASSDRSRQYF.

The chain is built from TRBV5-1 and TRBJ1-4; 7 positions match TRBD1. Unmatched junction bases numbered 6, after V lost 0 bases and J lost 7 bases. The germline V gene encodes CDR1 SGHRS and CDR2 YFSETQ. The CDR3 length is 15 residues. CDR3 sequence: CASSLVTQGGEKLFF. The CDR3 region has the DNA TGCGCCAGCAGCTTGGTTACTCAGGGGGGTGAAAAACTGTTTTTT. The full variable domain, rest sourced from reference TRBV5-1 and TRBJ1-4, is KAGVTQTPRYLIKTRGQQVTLSCSPISGHRSVSWYQQTPGQGLQFLFEYFSETQRNKGNFPGRFSGRQFSNSRSEMNVSTLELGDSALYLCASSLVTQGGEKLFFGSGTQLSVL.

The CDR3 reads CAWSMSGGYEQYF. The CDR3 DNA sequence: TGTGCCTGGAGTATGTCGGGGGGATACGAGCAGTACTTC. The chain links TRBV30 to TRBJ2-7, with 7 positions matching TRBD2. V was clipped by 2 bases and J by 4 bases; unmatched bases: 5. The CDR3 has 13 residues. Germline CDR1 and CDR2: GTSNPN and SVGIG (reference sequence).

The J gene is TRBJ1-3, the V gene TRBV18; D gene ambiguous. Trimming took off 6 bases at V and 0 bases at J, with 9 bases between the two ends. Germline assignment: CDR1 KGHSH and CDR2 LQKENI. CDR3 length: 14 residues. CDR3 residues: CASSPIDSGNTIYF. For the CDR3, the DNA is TGTGCCAGCTCTCCAATCGACTCTGGAAACACCATATATTTT.

The chain links TRBV4-2 to TRBJ1-1; D perhaps matches TRBD1 (6 bases). Per germline, CDR1 LGHNA and CDR2 YNFKEQ. The CDR3 sequence is 16 residues long. Trimming stripped 1 base from V and 0 bases from J, with 12 bases between. The CDR3 region is CASSQVPTGMNTEAFF. The DNA of the CDR3 is TGTGCCAGCAGCCAAGTGCCCACAGGGATGAACACTGAAGCTTTCTTT.

The chain has TRBV30 and TRBJ1-5, with D unclear. With 1 base removed from V and 5 bases from J, the gap between germline ends came to 12 bases. This CDR3 comprises 14 residues. Germline V gene data show CDR1 as GTSNPN and CDR2 as SVGIG (reference sequence). CDR3 loop: CAWSGLRTDQPQHF. Written as DNA, the CDR3 is TGTGCCTGGAGTGGGCTCAGGACGGATCAGCCCCAGCATTTT.

The rearrangement joins TRBV7-6 to TRBJ2-7; TRBD1 agrees at 11 bases. The CDR3 is made up of 14 amino acids. The germline gives CDR1 SGHVS, CDR2 FNYEAQ. J lost 6 bases, V lost 4 bases, and 5 bases had no gene match. The CDR3 DNA follows: TGTGCCAGCAGCTGGGGACAGGGGGGCGGCGAGCAGTACTTC. It codes for CASSWGQGGGEQYF.

The chain employs TRBV5-6 and TRBJ1-2; D remains ambiguous. Germline lookup yields CDR1 SGHDT and CDR2 YYEEEE. This CDR3 has 17 residues. V dropped 4 bases and J dropped 0 bases, with 19 bases sitting between them. This CDR3 reads CASSPVGQRGTNYGYTF. The CDR3 DNA reads TGTGCCAGCAGCCCGGTGGGTCAGAGAGGTACTAACTATGGCTACACCTTC.

The V gene is TRBV18, the J gene TRBJ1-4, with 7 bases that match TRBD1. CDR3 length: 14 residues. Germline CDR1 is KGHSH and CDR2 is LQKENI. V lost 3 bases to trimming and J lost 5 bases; unmatched junction nucleotides: 3. In DNA, the CDR3 is TGTGCCAGCTCACCGGGACAGCCGAATGAAAAACTGTTTTTT. Residues: CASSPGQPNEKLFF.

This clone has more than one count but fewer than ten. The rearrangement joins TRBV30 to TRBJ1-1; D remains unclear. CDR1 is GTSNPN and CDR2 is SVGIG in the germline V gene (reference sequence). The CDR3 sequence is 14 residues long. For the CDR3, the DNA is TGTGCTGTCGACCATCACCGGGGAACCACTGAAGCTTTCTTT. Residues: CAVDHHRGTTEAFF. Looking up the rest from reference TRBV30 and TRBJ1-1 gives the full variable domain: SQTIHQWPATLVQPVGSPLSLECTVEGTSNPNLYWYRQAAGRGLQLLFYSVGIGQISSEVPQNLSASRPQDRQFILSSKKLLLSDSGFYLCAVDHHRGTTEAFFGQGTRLTVV.

The chain combines TRBV5-4 with TRBJ1-1; 10 bases map to TRBD1. This CDR3 is 17 amino acids long. Germline V gives CDR1 SGHNT, CDR2 YYREEE (reference sequence). V was pared by 4 bases and J by 0 bases, with 9 bases of the junction left unmatched. The CDR3: CASSTKTGGGMNTEAFF. CDR3 sequence (DNA): TGTGCCAGCAGCACCAAGACAGGGGGCGGGATGAACACTGAAGCTTTCTTT.

The CDR3 nucleotides are TGTGCCATCAGAGCGGTTGGGACACCCCTACCTGGGTTCTTC. Its translation: CAIRAVGTPLPGFF. The V call is TRBV10-3, the J call TRBJ2-1; a weak D match, TRBD1 (6 bases). Germline V lookup: CDR1 ENHRY, CDR2 SYGVKD. The ends were cut back, 6 bases at V and 15 bases at J, with 24 bases in the middle. This CDR3 contains 14 residues.

Only a few counts were recorded for this clone. The CDR3 coding sequence is TGTGCCAGCAGTTACTCAGGGCCTCAGCCCCAGCATTTT. Its translation: CASSYSGPQPQHF. The rearrangement uses TRBV6-5 and TRBJ1-5; D ambiguous. There are 13 residues in the CDR3. Trimming stripped 0 bases from V and 6 bases from J, with 6 bases between. The V gene's germline CDR1 is MNHEY and CDR2 SVGAGI.

V gene TRBV18 combines with J gene TRBJ2-1; 9 bases fit TRBD1. CDR3 length: 16 residues. J was trimmed by 7 bases and V by 1 base; bases with no gene match: 8. CDR1 is KGHSH and CDR2 is LQKENI in the germline V gene. CDR3 region: CASSPHRDRVGNEQFF. The CDR3 nucleotides are TGTGCCAGCTCACCACATAGGGACAGGGTTGGAAATGAGCAGTTCTTC.

This chain connects TRBV2 to TRBJ1-4, with D unresolved. V lost 6 bases and J 8 bases, leaving 16 bases between the germline ends. Germline CDR1 and CDR2: SNHLY and FYNNEI. The CDR3 is made up of 14 amino acids. The CDR3 DNA is TGTGCCAGCAGCCCCGGGTCTGGATGGGAAAAACTGTTTTTT. This gives the protein CASSPGSGWEKLFF.

This clone showed up just a few times. V usage is TRBV19 and J usage is TRBJ1-1; D is unclear. CDR3 length: 13 residues. The V and J ends lost 8 bases and 1 base respectively, with 11 bases between them. The germline gives CDR1 LNHDA, CDR2 SQIVND (reference sequence). CDR3 coding DNA: TGTGCCAGTGCATGGGGAAGGAACACTGAAGCTTTCTTT. Residues: CASAWGRNTEAFF.

The chain is built from TRBV30 and TRBJ1-5, with 7 bases lining up with TRBD1. Trimming took 5 bases from V and 6 from J; bases not matched to a gene: 10. The germline gives CDR1 GTSNPN, CDR2 SVGIG (reference sequence). CDR3 length: 14 residues. This CDR3 reads CAWAGGGVGQPQHF. Here the CDR3 DNA reads TGTGCCTGGGCAGGGGGAGGGGTCGGTCAGCCCCAGCATTTT.

The J gene is TRBJ1-2, the V gene TRBV6-5; no reliable D call. Germline lookup yields CDR1 MNHEY and CDR2 SVGAGI. CDR3 length equals 14 residues. Trimming removed 1 base at V and 2 bases at J, with 8 bases between. CDR3 loop: CASSYFRDNYGYTF. Here the CDR3 DNA reads TGTGCCAGCAGTTACTTTAGAGACAACTATGGCTACACCTTC.